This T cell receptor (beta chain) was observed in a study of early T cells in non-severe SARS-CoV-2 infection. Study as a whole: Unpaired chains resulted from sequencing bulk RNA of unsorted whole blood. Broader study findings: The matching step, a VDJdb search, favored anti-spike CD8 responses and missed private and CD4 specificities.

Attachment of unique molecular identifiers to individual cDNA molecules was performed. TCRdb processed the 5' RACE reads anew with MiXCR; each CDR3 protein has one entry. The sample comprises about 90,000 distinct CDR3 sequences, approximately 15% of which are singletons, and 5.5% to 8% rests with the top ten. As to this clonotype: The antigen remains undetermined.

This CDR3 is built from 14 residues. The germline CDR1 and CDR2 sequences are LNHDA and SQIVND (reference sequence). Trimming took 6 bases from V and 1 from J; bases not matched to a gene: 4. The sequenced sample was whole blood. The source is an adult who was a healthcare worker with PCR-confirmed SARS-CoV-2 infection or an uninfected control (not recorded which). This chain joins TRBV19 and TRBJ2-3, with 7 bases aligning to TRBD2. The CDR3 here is CASRVGRGTDTQYF. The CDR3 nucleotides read TGTGCCAGTAGAGTGGGGAGGGGCACAGATACGCAGTATTTT. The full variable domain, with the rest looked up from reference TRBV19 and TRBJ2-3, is DGGITQSPKYLFRKEGQNVTLSCEQNLNHDAMYWYRQDPGQGLRLIYYSQIVNDFQKGDIAEGYSVSREKKESFPLTVTSAQKNPTAFYLCASRVGRGTDTQYFGPGTRLTVL.